The rows below give T cell receptor beta chains drawn from one sample of a study of beta chain features in type 1 diabetes. Only in-frame clones appear in the TCRdb table, and some are missing; sequencing was by immunoSEQ multiplex PCR. The table lists under 350,000 clones, 7% to 9% of them singletons. The sequencing sample was made of central memory CD4+ T cells from blood. Every receptor here comes from a woman aged 18-35 years in good health. The CDR3 runs from the conserved cysteine through the conserved F or W. The order of the fields is CDR3 DNA, CDR3 protein, clone size, J gene, CDR3 length, D gene, V gene. The D gene is left open where the match is weak. Expanded clones get a size class; other rows say once, few or many, or leave the size out.

CDR3 DNA: TGTGCCAGCAGTGAGGTCCAGCCCCGTCGAGGCTACACCTTC
CDR3 protein: CASSEVQPRRGYTF
clone size: .
J gene: TRBJ1-2
CDR3 length: 14
D gene: .
V gene: TRBV2

CDR3 DNA: TGTGCCTTCAGAGGGAGGGGAGGAAATGAAAAACTGTTTTTT
CDR3 protein: CAFRGRGGNEKLFF
clone size: few
J gene: TRBJ1-4
CDR3 length: 14
D gene: .
V gene: TRBV6-5

CDR3 DNA: TGTGCCAGCAGCTTGGTGGGGAGGTCCATGAGGCAAGAGACCCAGTACTTC
CDR3 protein: CASSLVGRSMRQETQYF
clone size: .
J gene: TRBJ2-5
CDR3 length: 17
D gene: .
V gene: TRBV7-2

CDR3 DNA: TGTGCCAGCAGCTTAGCCGCAGGGGGACGGGAAAAACTGTTTTTT
CDR3 protein: CASSLAAGGREKLFF
clone size: few
J gene: TRBJ1-4
CDR3 length: 15
D gene: TRBD1
V gene: TRBV7-2

CDR3 DNA: TGCGCCAGCAGTGGACTAGCGGGAGTCCAGGAGACCCAGTACTTC
CDR3 protein: CASSGLAGVQETQYF
clone size: few
J gene: TRBJ2-5
CDR3 length: 15
D gene: TRBD2
V gene: TRBV10-2

CDR3 DNA: TGCGCCAGCAGCCAAGCTCTCGGGAGCAGCTACACCTTC
CDR3 protein: CASSQALGSSYTF
clone size: few
J gene: TRBJ1-2
CDR3 length: 13
D gene: .
V gene: TRBV4-3

CDR3 DNA: TGTGCCACCAGCAGAGATGGGAGGCAGCCCCAGCATTTT
CDR3 protein: CATSRDGRQPQHF
clone size: few
J gene: TRBJ1-5
CDR3 length: 13
D gene: .
V gene: TRBV15

CDR3 DNA: TGTGCCAGCAGGGGCGTACCCTCCTACAATGAGCAGTTCTTC
CDR3 protein: CASRGVPSYNEQFF
clone size: .
J gene: TRBJ2-1
CDR3 length: 14
D gene: .
V gene: TRBV2

CDR3 DNA: TGCGCCAGCAGACCCGGACTAGCGGGATTTAGAGCGGATACGCAGTATTTT
CDR3 protein: CASRPGLAGFRADTQYF
clone size: few
J gene: TRBJ2-3
CDR3 length: 17
D gene: TRBD2
V gene: TRBV5-1

CDR3 DNA: TGTGCCAGCAGCTTAGTAGCGGGGGGTGTGACAGATACGCAGTATTTT
CDR3 protein: CASSLVAGGVTDTQYF
clone size: few
J gene: TRBJ2-3
CDR3 length: 16
D gene: TRBD2
V gene: TRBV7-6

CDR3 DNA: TGTGCCAGCAGCTTAAGGGGATTGGGGACAGGAGCCTACAATGAGCAGTTCTTC
CDR3 protein: CASSLRGLGTGAYNEQFF
clone size: few
J gene: TRBJ2-1
CDR3 length: 18
D gene: TRBD1
V gene: TRBV7-8

CDR3 DNA: TGTGCCTGGGCCCCCCCCTCGGGAGCATGGCCCAGGGGGACCCAGTACTTC
CDR3 protein: CAWAPPSGAWPRGTQYF
clone size: .
J gene: TRBJ2-5
CDR3 length: 17
D gene: .
V gene: TRBV30

CDR3 DNA: TGTGCCAGCAGCAGAGGGCCCTACGAGCAGTACTTC
CDR3 protein: CASSRGPYEQYF
clone size: few
J gene: TRBJ2-7
CDR3 length: 12
D gene: .
V gene: TRBV7-2

CDR3 DNA: TGCAGCGTTGAAGGTATTGGGACGGAGCTGTTTTTT
CDR3 protein: CSVEGIGTELFF
clone size: .
J gene: TRBJ2-2
CDR3 length: 12
D gene: .
V gene: TRBV29-1

CDR3 DNA: TGTGCCAGCAGCCCGCTAGCGGGGGGGGGCAATGAGCAGTTCTTC
CDR3 protein: CASSPLAGGGNEQFF
clone size: .
J gene: TRBJ2-1
CDR3 length: 15
D gene: TRBD2
V gene: TRBV9

CDR3 DNA: TGCGCCAGCAGATCTGGGGAGACCCAGTACTTC
CDR3 protein: CASRSGETQYF
clone size: .
J gene: TRBJ2-5
CDR3 length: 11
D gene: .
V gene: TRBV5-1

CDR3 DNA: TGTGCCACCAGCAGAGAGATTGCTCCGAATGAAAAACTGTTTTTT
CDR3 protein: CATSREIAPNEKLFF
clone size: many
J gene: TRBJ1-4
CDR3 length: 15
D gene: .
V gene: TRBV15

CDR3 DNA: TGCAGCGCCAAGGAACCCCTCATCAATGAGCAGTTCTTC
CDR3 protein: CSAKEPLINEQFF
clone size: many
J gene: TRBJ2-1
CDR3 length: 13
D gene: .
V gene: TRBV29-1

CDR3 DNA: TGTGCCAGCAGTGAAGGCGCTAGCGGGGGGGCCACAGATACGCAGTATTTT
CDR3 protein: CASSEGASGGATDTQYF
clone size: .
J gene: TRBJ2-3
CDR3 length: 17
D gene: TRBD2
V gene: TRBV6-4

CDR3 DNA: TGCAGTGCTGGCCCGGGCCCGCAGCAGTACTTC
CDR3 protein: CSAGPGPQQYF
clone size: .
J gene: TRBJ2-7
CDR3 length: 11
D gene: .
V gene: TRBV20-1

CDR3 DNA: TGTGCCAGCAGGCGGACTAGCGGGAGAGAGACCCAGTACTTC
CDR3 protein: CASRRTSGRETQYF
clone size: .
J gene: TRBJ2-5
CDR3 length: 14
D gene: TRBD2
V gene: TRBV6-5

CDR3 DNA: TGTGCCAGCAGTCGCTACCGGGAGCAAGAGACCCAGTACTTC
CDR3 protein: CASSRYREQETQYF
clone size: .
J gene: TRBJ2-5
CDR3 length: 14
D gene: .
V gene: TRBV6-6

CDR3 DNA: TGTGCCAGCAGGCCCCGGACAGGGCGGGGGGCTAGCGGGACTAGTGAGCAGTTCTTC
CDR3 protein: CASRPRTGRGASGTSEQFF
clone size: .
J gene: TRBJ2-1
CDR3 length: 19
D gene: .
V gene: TRBV27

CDR3 DNA: TGCAGCGCGGGGGTTCAAGAGACCCAGTACTTC
CDR3 protein: CSAGVQETQYF
clone size: .
J gene: TRBJ2-5
CDR3 length: 11
D gene: .
V gene: TRBV29-1

CDR3 DNA: TGTGCCAGCAGCTTAGATCTCGCTTACGGTGAAGCTTTCTTT
CDR3 protein: CASSLDLAYGEAFF
clone size: .
J gene: TRBJ1-1
CDR3 length: 14
D gene: .
V gene: TRBV7-2

CDR3 DNA: TGTGCCAGCAGCCGCGGGGGCTCTGGGGCCAACGTCCTGACTTTC
CDR3 protein: CASSRGGSGANVLTF
clone size: many
J gene: TRBJ2-6
CDR3 length: 15
D gene: TRBD2
V gene: TRBV13

CDR3 DNA: TGTGCCTGGACCCTCTTTGCCCGGGGACTGGGTTCTGGCGATGAGCAGTTCTTC
CDR3 protein: CAWTLFARGLGSGDEQFF
clone size: few
J gene: TRBJ2-1
CDR3 length: 18
D gene: .
V gene: TRBV30

CDR3 DNA: TGTGCCAGCTCACCAAGTGGGCGCACTGAAGCTTTCTTT
CDR3 protein: CASSPSGRTEAFF
clone size: once
J gene: TRBJ1-1
CDR3 length: 13
D gene: .
V gene: TRBV18

CDR3 DNA: TGTGCCAGCAGTCCGGGACTAGCGGAGGCGGAACAGTACTTC
CDR3 protein: CASSPGLAEAEQYF
clone size: .
J gene: TRBJ2-5
CDR3 length: 14
D gene: TRBD2
V gene: TRBV4-2

CDR3 DNA: TGTGCCAGCTCGCCGGGACAGACCTACGAGCAGTACTTC
CDR3 protein: CASSPGQTYEQYF
clone size: many
J gene: TRBJ2-7
CDR3 length: 13
D gene: TRBD1
V gene: TRBV18

CDR3 DNA: TGTGCCAGCAGTTACAGGGGTTGGGATGAGCAGTTCTTC
CDR3 protein: CASSYRGWDEQFF
clone size: .
J gene: TRBJ2-1
CDR3 length: 13
D gene: .
V gene: TRBV6-6

CDR3 DNA: TGTGCCAGTAGGAACCTCGGACAGACTAACTATGGCTACACCTTC
CDR3 protein: CASRNLGQTNYGYTF
clone size: .
J gene: TRBJ1-2
CDR3 length: 15
D gene: .
V gene: TRBV19

CDR3 DNA: TGTGCCAGCAGTTTAATAGGCTCTGGGGCCAACGTCCTGACTTTC
CDR3 protein: CASSLIGSGANVLTF
clone size: .
J gene: TRBJ2-6
CDR3 length: 15
D gene: .
V gene: TRBV28

CDR3 DNA: TGTGCCAGCAGCGTAGGAGGTCAGAATAATGAAAAACTGTTTTTT
CDR3 protein: CASSVGGQNNEKLFF
clone size: many
J gene: TRBJ1-4
CDR3 length: 15
D gene: .
V gene: TRBV9

CDR3 DNA: TGCGCCAGCAGCCAAGATTGGCGACTAGAGAACACCGGGGAGCTGTTTTTT
CDR3 protein: CASSQDWRLENTGELFF
clone size: .
J gene: TRBJ2-2
CDR3 length: 17
D gene: .
V gene: TRBV7-2

CDR3 DNA: TGCAGCGTCTCGGAGACAGGCTTTAACTATGGCTACACCTTC
CDR3 protein: CSVSETGFNYGYTF
clone size: few
J gene: TRBJ1-2
CDR3 length: 14
D gene: .
V gene: TRBV29-1

CDR3 DNA: TGTGCCAGCAGCAGCCCCAATCAGCCCCAGCATTTT
CDR3 protein: CASSSPNQPQHF
clone size: .
J gene: TRBJ1-5
CDR3 length: 12
D gene: .
V gene: TRBV7-2

CDR3 DNA: TGTGCCAGCTCGGGGGGTAAGGACACCGGGGAGCTGTTTTTT
CDR3 protein: CASSGGKDTGELFF
clone size: .
J gene: TRBJ2-2
CDR3 length: 14
D gene: TRBD2
V gene: TRBV19

CDR3 DNA: TGCGCCAGCAGCCAAGGCGAGGGCTATGGCTACACCTTC
CDR3 protein: CASSQGEGYGYTF
clone size: many
J gene: TRBJ1-2
CDR3 length: 13
D gene: .
V gene: TRBV4-1

CDR3 DNA: TGCGCCAGCAGCCCGCCGGGGACAGGGGTAGAGACCCAGTACTTC
CDR3 protein: CASSPPGTGVETQYF
clone size: few
J gene: TRBJ2-5
CDR3 length: 15
D gene: TRBD1
V gene: TRBV5-1

CDR3 DNA: TGTGCCAGCAGCCAAGACTGGGGTATGAACACTGAAGCTTTCTTT
CDR3 protein: CASSQDWGMNTEAFF
clone size: many
J gene: TRBJ1-1
CDR3 length: 15
D gene: .
V gene: TRBV14

CDR3 DNA: TGTGCCATCAGTGAGTATAGCAATCAGCCCCAGCATTTT
CDR3 protein: CAISEYSNQPQHF
clone size: .
J gene: TRBJ1-5
CDR3 length: 13
D gene: .
V gene: TRBV10-3

CDR3 DNA: TGCGCCAGCAGCCAGAACAGGGGGGAGACCCAGTACTTC
CDR3 protein: CASSQNRGETQYF
clone size: .
J gene: TRBJ2-5
CDR3 length: 13
D gene: TRBD1
V gene: TRBV4-3

CDR3 DNA: TGTGCCTGGGACAGGGATCGGAATACGCAGTATTTT
CDR3 protein: CAWDRDRNTQYF
clone size: .
J gene: TRBJ2-3
CDR3 length: 12
D gene: TRBD1
V gene: TRBV30

CDR3 DNA: TGTGCCACCAGCAGCTCCCGGGTGGCAGACGGCTACACCTTC
CDR3 protein: CATSSSRVADGYTF
clone size: .
J gene: TRBJ1-2
CDR3 length: 14
D gene: .
V gene: TRBV15

CDR3 DNA: TGCGCCAGCAGCCTAGGCTCCTACAATGAGCAGTTCTTC
CDR3 protein: CASSLGSYNEQFF
clone size: few
J gene: TRBJ2-1
CDR3 length: 13
D gene: .
V gene: TRBV5-1

CDR3 DNA: TGTGCCAGCTCACCACCGGAGACAGGGGGCAATTACGAGCAGTACTTC
CDR3 protein: CASSPPETGGNYEQYF
clone size: .
J gene: TRBJ2-7
CDR3 length: 16
D gene: TRBD1
V gene: TRBV18

CDR3 DNA: TGTGCCAGCAGCCAAGGGGCAGGATGGCAGTTCTTC
CDR3 protein: CASSQGAGWQFF
clone size: .
J gene: TRBJ2-1
CDR3 length: 12
D gene: .
V gene: TRBV4-2

CDR3 DNA: TGTGCCAGCAGTCTAACGGGGGAAACTAATGAAAAACTGTTTTTT
CDR3 protein: CASSLTGETNEKLFF
clone size: few
J gene: TRBJ1-4
CDR3 length: 15
D gene: .
V gene: TRBV6-5

CDR3 DNA: TGTGCCAGCAGCGTAGGGGGACGACAGGCTCAAGAGACCCAGTACTTC
CDR3 protein: CASSVGGRQAQETQYF
clone size: few
J gene: TRBJ2-5
CDR3 length: 16
D gene: .
V gene: TRBV9

CDR3 DNA: TGTGCCTTAAGAATGCGGGGAATTCTTGAAGCTTTCTTT
CDR3 protein: CALRMRGILEAFF
clone size: .
J gene: TRBJ1-1
CDR3 length: 13
D gene: .
V gene: TRBV30

CDR3 DNA: TGTGCCAGCGGGAGACAGGGGTCTGGAAACACCATATATTTT
CDR3 protein: CASGRQGSGNTIYF
clone size: .
J gene: TRBJ1-3
CDR3 length: 14
D gene: TRBD1
V gene: TRBV7-6

CDR3 DNA: TGTGCCAGCCGCATTATGACGGGAGATACGCAGTATTTT
CDR3 protein: CASRIMTGDTQYF
clone size: .
J gene: TRBJ2-3
CDR3 length: 13
D gene: .
V gene: TRBV27

CDR3 DNA: TGCGCCAGCAGCTTATCCATTGGGGCCAACGTCCTGACTTTC
CDR3 protein: CASSLSIGANVLTF
clone size: few
J gene: TRBJ2-6
CDR3 length: 14
D gene: .
V gene: TRBV5-1

CDR3 DNA: TGTGCCAGCAGCCTAGGGACTCATTATCAGCCCCAGCATTTT
CDR3 protein: CASSLGTHYQPQHF
clone size: .
J gene: TRBJ1-5
CDR3 length: 14
D gene: .
V gene: TRBV7-2